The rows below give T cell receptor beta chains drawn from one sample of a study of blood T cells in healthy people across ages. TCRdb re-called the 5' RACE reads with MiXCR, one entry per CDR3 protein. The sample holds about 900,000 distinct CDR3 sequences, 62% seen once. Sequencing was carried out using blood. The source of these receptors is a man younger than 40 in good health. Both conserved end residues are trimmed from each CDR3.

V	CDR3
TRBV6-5	ASNFGTGVSHEQY
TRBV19	ASSIRQGSSYNEQF
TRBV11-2	ASSLDWGGNTGELF
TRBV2	ASSEIRVGTQY
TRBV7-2	ASSPNATNGYT
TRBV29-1	SVIGIQETQY
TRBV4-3	ASSHGDQREGNEQF
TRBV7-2	ASSLGWSQETQY
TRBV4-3	ATSLGGHNEQF
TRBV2	ASTVRGGLTYNEQF
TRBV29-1	SVAGGDTQY
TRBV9	ASSVAAGEEQY
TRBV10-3	AISEGDSGFGRQF
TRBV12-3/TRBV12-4	ASRTGDLSGNTIY
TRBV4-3	ASSDFQGASTDTQY
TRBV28	ASGSHYEQY
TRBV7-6	ASSYRPTSGVAYEQY
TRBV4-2	ASSQDGNTQY
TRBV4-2	ASSLPGIAKNIQY
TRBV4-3	ASSQDKYAGGYEQY
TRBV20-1	SARRADTYEQY
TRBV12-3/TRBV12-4	ASSWGGEQY